The sequence of this T cell receptor beta chain was determined in a study of blood T cell repertoires in COVID-19. The wider study: Specimens from acute and convalescent COVID-19 originated in the United States, Italy and Spain. The analysed material was cDNA or gDNA that came from T cells, B-cell-depleted T cells, or PBMCs.

Original processing methods: Amplification of reference gene primers was used by the study to estimate nucleated cell counts. Assay used: immunoSEQ multiplex PCR; TCRdb lists only in-frame clones, some missing. The V and J calls and clone size are taken from that table; D and trimming were inferred from the DNA. The repertoire consists of approximately 59,000 clones, with approximately 80% occurring once and the leading ten covering 3.5%. The sequenced sample was peripheral blood. The sequence was obtained from a woman aged 80 or over with acute or convalescent COVID-19.

This CDR3 reads CASSVQASNTGELFF. The CDR3 bases are TGTGCCAGCAGCGTACAGGCTAGCAACACCGGGGAGCTGTTTTTT. The V call is TRBV9, the J call TRBJ2-2; the D gene is possibly TRBD2 (5 bases). Germline V gene sequence: CDR1 SGDLS, CDR2 YYNGEE. With 1 base removed from V and 2 bases from J, the gap between germline ends came to 9 bases. This CDR3 spans 15 amino acids.